This T cell receptor beta chain was recorded in a study of lymphopenia after photon versus proton radiotherapy. The ends lost 5 bases at V and 7 bases at J; junction bases unmatched: 10. CDR1 and CDR2 (germline): SGDLS, YYNGEE. This CDR3 comprises 15 residues. This clone has only one observation. Antigen specificity is unknown. General study results and limits: Oligoclonal CD8+ Temra expansion after nadir drove photon patients' diversity drop.

Data came from immunoSEQ multiplex PCR; TCRdb stores just in-frame clones and leaves some out. In the table there are approximately 150,000 clones, around 85% of which are singletons. The material was peripheral blood, obtained from a patient treated with photon-based radiotherapy. This chain links TRBV9 with TRBJ1-4; 8 bases align to TRBD1. The receptor was derived from a man aged 45 to 65 with gastric cancer. CDR3 DNA sequence: TGTGCCAGCAGTGTAACGGACAGGGAGTTTGAAAAACTGTTTTTT. Encoded protein: CASSVTDREFEKLFF.